The rows below give T cell receptor beta chains drawn from one sample of a study of OX40 agonist ivuxolimab in advanced cancers. Produced via immunoSEQ multiplex PCR; TCRdb's table is partial and in-frame only. The sample includes approximately 35,000 clones, approximately 89% of them seen just once. This specimen consisted of CD4+ or CD8+ T cells sorted from blood, obtained in a trial of the OX40 agonist ivuxolimab. Receptors originate from an adult with an advanced solid tumor such as melanoma, head and neck, liver or kidney cancer. Both conserved end residues are part of each CDR3. Fields, in order: V gene, D gene, clone size, J gene, CDR3 protein, CDR3 DNA. D genes are given only for firm matches. Rows give clone size only sometimes, using once, few, many, or a class for an expanded clone.

>TRBV11-2|-|-|TRBJ1-1
CASSLGAGTEAFF
TGTGCCAGCAGCTTAGGGGCGGGCACTGAAGCTTTCTTT
>TRBV11-2|-|-|TRBJ2-2
CASSLSSGFTGELFF
TGTGCCAGCAGCTTGTCCAGCGGGTTCACCGGGGAGCTGTTTTTT
>TRBV5-6|TRBD1|-|TRBJ1-1
CASSLGQRNTEAFF
TGTGCCAGCAGCCTGGGACAGAGAAACACTGAAGCTTTCTTT
>TRBV13|-|-|TRBJ2-1
CASSLSGGVGNEQFF
TGTGCCAGCAGCCTTAGCGGTGGAGTTGGCAATGAGCAGTTCTTC
>TRBV19|-|-|TRBJ1-1
CASTPLPPGGLNTEAFF
TGTGCCAGTACCCCTCTCCCTCCGGGGGGGTTGAACACTGAAGCTTTCTTT
>TRBV6-1|-|-|TRBJ1-2
CASSEGGAYGYTF
TGTGCCAGCAGTGAAGGCGGGGCCTATGGCTACACCTTC
>TRBV7-9|-|-|TRBJ1-5
CASRSSNQPQHF
TGTGCCAGCAGGAGTAGCAATCAGCCCCAGCATTTT
>TRBV6-1|TRBD1|-|TRBJ2-1
CASSEAGWDRTNNEQFF
TGTGCCAGCAGTGAAGCGGGATGGGACAGGACGAACAATGAGCAGTTCTTC
>TRBV27|-|-|TRBJ2-5
CASRKKGTKQETQYF
TGTGCCAGCAGAAAAAAGGGGACAAAACAAGAGACCCAGTACTTC
>TRBV6-1|-|few|TRBJ2-3
CASSEISYTQYF
TGTGCCAGCAGTGAAATCAGCTATACGCAGTATTTT
>TRBV2|-|-|TRBJ2-7
CASSEAKYEQYF
TGTGCCAGCAGTGAAGCTAAGTACGAGCAGTACTTC
>TRBV7-9|-|-|TRBJ2-7
CASSLFRDPYEQYF
TGTGCCAGCAGCTTATTCAGGGACCCTTACGAGCAGTACTTC
>TRBV28|TRBD1|-|TRBJ1-5
CASRRQGGLRPQHF
TGTGCCAGCAGGCGACAGGGAGGGTTGAGGCCCCAGCATTTT
>TRBV27|TRBD1|-|TRBJ2-1
CASSNTGAGEQFF
TGTGCCAGCAGTAACACAGGGGCTGGTGAGCAGTTCTTC
>TRBV6-5|-|-|TRBJ2-5
CASTGLSPETQYF
TGTGCCAGCACCGGACTAAGCCCAGAGACCCAGTACTTC
>TRBV4-2|-|-|TRBJ2-7
CASSQGAGSYEQYF
TGTGCCAGCAGCCAAGGAGCAGGGAGCTACGAGCAGTACTTC
>TRBV7-8|-|-|TRBJ2-7
CASSLARDPINYEQYF
TGTGCCAGCAGCTTAGCCCGCGACCCGATCAACTACGAGCAGTACTTC
>TRBV27|-|-|TRBJ1-2
CASSFTGGGYTF
TGTGCCAGCAGTTTCACAGGAGGCGGCTACACCTTC
>TRBV25-1|-|-|TRBJ1-2
CASSPGAGHGYTF
TGTGCCAGCAGTCCTGGGGCAGGGCATGGCTACACCTTC
>TRBV11-2|-|-|TRBJ1-1
CASSLERGAEAFF
TGTGCCAGCAGCTTAGAGAGGGGGGCTGAAGCTTTCTTT
>TRBV19|-|-|TRBJ2-7
CASSIGISYEQYF
TGTGCCAGTAGTATAGGGATCTCCTACGAGCAGTACTTC
>TRBV4-1|TRBD1|few|TRBJ1-4
CASSQFRDRVGEEKLFF
TGCGCCAGCAGCCAATTCCGGGACAGGGTGGGAGAGGAAAAACTGTTTTTT
>TRBV27|-|once|TRBJ1-1
CASSTGNTEAFF
TGTGCCAGCAGCACCGGGAACACTGAAGCTTTCTTT
>TRBV5-1|TRBD2|once|TRBJ2-4
CASTGGLAGGPGIQYF
TGCGCCAGCACCGGTGGGCTAGCGGGAGGGCCAGGCATTCAGTACTTC
>TRBV6-5|TRBD1|-|TRBJ1-2
CASSYGTDYGYTF
TGTGCCAGCAGTTACGGGACAGACTATGGCTACACCTTC
>TRBV6-1|-|few|TRBJ1-5
CASSEETVSNQPQHF
TGTGCCAGCAGCGAAGAGACCGTTAGCAATCAGCCCCAGCATTTT
>TRBV6-6|-|-|TRBJ2-1
CASSYSPRQNNEQFF
TGTGCCAGCAGTTACTCGCCGAGACAGAACAATGAGCAGTTCTTC
>TRBV7-9|-|-|TRBJ2-3
CASLSRTTDTQYF
TGTGCCAGCCTGTCGAGGACAACAGATACGCAGTATTTT
>TRBV11-3|-|once|TRBJ2-1
CASSLGPGPNEQFF
TGTGCCAGCAGCTTAGGGCCGGGGCCGAATGAGCAGTTCTTC
>TRBV29-1|-|-|TRBJ2-6
CSALGGSGANVLTF
TGCAGCGCGTTAGGGGGCTCTGGGGCCAACGTCCTGACTTTC
>TRBV4-1|-|few|TRBJ1-5
CASSQDVLNQPQHF
TGCGCCAGCAGCCAAGATGTCCTCAATCAGCCCCAGCATTTT
>TRBV19|-|-|TRBJ2-7
CASTGDTYEQYF
TGTGCCAGTACAGGGGACACCTACGAGCAGTACTTC
>TRBV4-1|TRBD2|-|TRBJ2-5
CASSRGLAGGYQETQYF
TGCGCCAGCAGCCGAGGACTAGCGGGGGGGTACCAAGAGACCCAGTACTTC
>TRBV27|-|-|TRBJ2-7
CASMSLGREQYF
TGTGCCAGCATGAGTTTGGGACGCGAGCAGTACTTC
>TRBV21-1|-|-|TRBJ1-5
CASSKVKGEGPNQPQHF
TGTGCCAGCAGCAAGGTCAAGGGAGAGGGGCCCAATCAGCCCCAGCATTTT
>TRBV27|-|-|TRBJ2-7
CASTIGSGDYEQYF
TGTGCCAGCACCATCGGGTCAGGGGACTACGAGCAGTACTTC
>TRBV4-1|-|-|TRBJ2-3
CASSQVGPDTQYF
TGCGCCAGCAGCCAAGTGGGCCCAGATACGCAGTATTTT
>TRBV9|TRBD1|-|TRBJ2-2
CASSSTKTGGRTGELFF
TGTGCCAGCAGCTCTACAAAAACAGGGGGGCGCACCGGGGAGCTGTTTTTT
>TRBV28|-|-|TRBJ1-1
CASRGGGDTEAFF
TGTGCCAGCCGGGGGGGCGGCGACACTGAAGCTTTCTTT
>TRBV6-6|-|-|TRBJ2-1
CASSPSGGVDYNEQFF
TGTGCCAGCAGTCCAAGTGGGGGAGTTGATTACAATGAGCAGTTCTTC
>TRBV6-1|-|-|TRBJ2-7
CATAYEQYF
TGTGCCACCGCCTACGAGCAGTACTTC
>TRBV4-1|-|once|TRBJ2-1
CASSREPGDRGGEQFF
TGCGCCAGCAGCCGCGAGCCGGGGGACCGGGGAGGTGAGCAGTTCTTC
>TRBV27|-|-|TRBJ2-1
CASSSAPYNEQFF
TGTGCCAGCAGTTCGGCCCCCTACAATGAGCAGTTCTTC
>TRBV11-2|TRBD1|-|TRBJ2-2
CASSLGRTGRNTGELFF
TGTGCCAGCAGCTTAGGCCGGACAGGGAGGAACACCGGGGAGCTGTTTTTT
>TRBV4-2|-|-|TRBJ1-1
CASSQAGQGTEAFF
TGTGCCAGCAGCCAAGCGGGGCAGGGGACTGAAGCTTTCTTT
>TRBV6-5|-|-|TRBJ2-1
CASSYSWAGGDEQFF
TGTGCCAGCAGTTACTCTTGGGCCGGCGGGGATGAGCAGTTCTTC
>TRBV14|-|once|TRBJ2-5
CASSQDPAETQYF
TGTGCCAGCAGCCAAGACCCAGCGGAGACCCAGTACTTC
>TRBV29-1|TRBD1|-|TRBJ1-1
CSVDGRQGAPEAFF
TGCAGCGTCGACGGCAGACAGGGGGCCCCTGAAGCTTTCTTT
>TRBV5-6|-|-|TRBJ2-1
CASSLVYNEQFF
TGTGCCAGCAGCTTGGTTTACAATGAGCAGTTCTTC
>TRBV19|-|-|TRBJ2-3
CASTRGTTDTQYF
TGTGCCAGTACCCGGGGGACAACGGATACGCAGTATTTT
>TRBV4-2|TRBD1|-|TRBJ2-1
CASSSEQGQGYNEQFF
TGTGCCAGCAGCTCGGAACAGGGACAGGGTTACAATGAGCAGTTCTTC
>TRBV19|TRBD2|-|TRBJ2-1
CASSIWSGGPNNEQFF
TGTGCCAGTAGTATCTGGAGCGGGGGCCCCAACAATGAGCAGTTCTTC
>TRBV27|-|-|TRBJ1-6
CASSQTGSPLHF
TGTGCCAGCAGTCAGACGGGGTCACCCCTCCACTTT
>TRBV12-5|TRBD1|-|TRBJ1-2
CASGSSETGYHGYTF
TGTGCTAGTGGTTCGTCCGAGACAGGGTACCATGGCTACACCTTC
>TRBV6-1|-|once|TRBJ1-5
CASSEATFMLDPQHF
TGTGCCAGCAGTGAAGCGACGTTCATGTTAGACCCCCAGCATTTT